This T cell receptor (beta chain) was profiled in a study of shared clonotypes between healthy human individuals. Regarding the study as a whole: Clonotype sharing across several donors was observed for around 5% of naive CD4 clonotypes. Deeper or shallower sequencing was expected to change how clonotypes are shared among donors.

TCRdb keeps only in-frame clones here, not all; method: immunoSEQ multiplex PCR. The sample lists roughly 1 million clones, about 76% occurring once. Turning to this clone: Its antigen is unidentified. Relative to the germline gene, one junction end is altered; a read error may explain this. This same CDR3 is encoded by further DNA sequences in the sample.

The source material was memory CD4+ T cells sorted from blood. Subset: CD45RA-negative fraction. The sequence derives from a man aged 18 to 30 in good health.

The CDR3 sequence: CSAEGQGKPYEQYF. CDR3 in DNA: TGCAGCGCCGAAGGACAGGGGAAGCCCTATGAGCAGTACTTC. J is TRBJ2-7 and V is TRBV29-1; 9 bases line up with TRBD1. Germline values: CDR1 SQVTM, CDR2 ANQGSEA. This CDR3 region has 14 residues.